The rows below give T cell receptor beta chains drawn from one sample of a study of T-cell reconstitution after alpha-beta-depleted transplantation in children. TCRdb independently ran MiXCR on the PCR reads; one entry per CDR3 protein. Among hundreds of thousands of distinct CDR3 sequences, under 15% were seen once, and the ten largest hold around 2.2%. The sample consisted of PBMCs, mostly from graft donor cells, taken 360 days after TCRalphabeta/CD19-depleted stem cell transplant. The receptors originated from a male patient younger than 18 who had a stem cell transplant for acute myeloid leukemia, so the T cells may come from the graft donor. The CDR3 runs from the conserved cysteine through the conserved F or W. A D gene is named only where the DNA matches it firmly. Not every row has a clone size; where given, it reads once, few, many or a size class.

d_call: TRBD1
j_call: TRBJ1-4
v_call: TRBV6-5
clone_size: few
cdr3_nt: TGTGCCAGCAGTTACTTAGGGGGCATAGATGAAAAACTGTTTTTT
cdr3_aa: CASSYLGGIDEKLFF

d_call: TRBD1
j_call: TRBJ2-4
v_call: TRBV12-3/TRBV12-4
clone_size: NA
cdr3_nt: TGTGCCAGCAGTCCAGGACAGGGAGAGTACTTC
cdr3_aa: CASSPGQGEYF

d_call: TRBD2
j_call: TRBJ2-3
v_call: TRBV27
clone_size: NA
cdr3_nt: TGTGCCAGCAGTCGGGGACTAGCGGGAAGGACAGATACGCAGTATTTT
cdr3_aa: CASSRGLAGRTDTQYF

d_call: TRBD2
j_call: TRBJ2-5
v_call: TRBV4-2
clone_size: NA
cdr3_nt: TGTGCCAGCAGCCAAGATCCCCAGACTAGCGGGTACGGGGAGACCCAGTACTTC
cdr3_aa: CASSQDPQTSGYGETQYF

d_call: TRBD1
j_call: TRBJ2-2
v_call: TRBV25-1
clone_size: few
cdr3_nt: TGTGCCAGCAGTGCCCCCACAGGGGCTGGCACCGGGGAGCTGTTTTTT
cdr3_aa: CASSAPTGAGTGELFF

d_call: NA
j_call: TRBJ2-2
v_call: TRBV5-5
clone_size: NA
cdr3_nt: TGTGCCAGCAGCCCTAGAAATGAGGAGCTGTTTTTT
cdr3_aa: CASSPRNEELFF

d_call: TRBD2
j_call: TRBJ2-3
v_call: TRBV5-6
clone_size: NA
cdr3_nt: TGTGCCAGCAGCTTGGTACGGGAGGCTCGCACAGATACGCAGTATTTT
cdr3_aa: CASSLVREARTDTQYF

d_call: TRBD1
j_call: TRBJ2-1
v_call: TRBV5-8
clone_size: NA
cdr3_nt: TGTGCCAGCAGCTTACGTTCCGGGACAGGGGATAATGAGCAGTTCTTC
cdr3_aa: CASSLRSGTGDNEQFF

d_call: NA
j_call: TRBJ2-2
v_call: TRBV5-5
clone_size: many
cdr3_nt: TGTGCCAGCAGCTTTCAGGTCTACACCGGGGAGCTGTTTTTT
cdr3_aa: CASSFQVYTGELFF

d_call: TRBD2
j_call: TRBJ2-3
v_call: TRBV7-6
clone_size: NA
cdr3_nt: TGTGCCAGCAGCTTGGGAGCGGGAGCCCCCACAGATACGCAGTATTTT
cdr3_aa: CASSLGAGAPTDTQYF

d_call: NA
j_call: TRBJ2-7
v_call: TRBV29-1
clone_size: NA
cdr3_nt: TGCAGCGTTTTGGGACCCCTTTACGAGCAGTACTTC
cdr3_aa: CSVLGPLYEQYF

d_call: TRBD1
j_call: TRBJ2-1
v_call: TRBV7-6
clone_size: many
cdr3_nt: TGTGCCAGCCAAGACAGGGTGGTTTCGGATGAGCAGTTCTTC
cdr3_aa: CASQDRVVSDEQFF

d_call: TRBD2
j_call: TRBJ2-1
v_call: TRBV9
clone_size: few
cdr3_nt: TGTGCCAGCAGCGCCGCCGGACTAGCGGGAGTGGTTGAGCAGTTCTTC
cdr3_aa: CASSAAGLAGVVEQFF

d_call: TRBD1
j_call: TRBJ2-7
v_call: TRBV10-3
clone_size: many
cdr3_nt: TGTGCCATCAGTGGAGGGGACAGGATTTACTACGAGCAGTACTTC
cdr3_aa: CAISGGDRIYYEQYF

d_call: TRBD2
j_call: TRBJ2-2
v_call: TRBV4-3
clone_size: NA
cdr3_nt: TGCGCCAGCAGCCAAGATTATAGCGGGAGGTTTAGCGGGGAGCTGTTTTTT
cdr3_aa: CASSQDYSGRFSGELFF

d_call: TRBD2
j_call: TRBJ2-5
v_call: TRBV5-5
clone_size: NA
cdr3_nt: TGTGCCAGCAGCTTGCATCTGTCTAGCGGGAGGGCCTGGGAGACCCAGTACTTC
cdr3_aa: CASSLHLSSGRAWETQYF

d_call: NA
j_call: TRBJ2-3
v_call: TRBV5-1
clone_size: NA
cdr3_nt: TGCGCCAATGGCGGTGGCACAGATACGCAGTATTTT
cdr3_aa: CANGGGTDTQYF

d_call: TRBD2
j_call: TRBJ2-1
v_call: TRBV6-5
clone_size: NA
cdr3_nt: TGTGCCAGCAGTTCCGGGGGGACTTTTAGCTCCTACAATGAGCAGTTCTTC
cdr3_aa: CASSSGGTFSSYNEQFF

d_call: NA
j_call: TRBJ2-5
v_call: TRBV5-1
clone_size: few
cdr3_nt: TGCGCCAGCAGCCCCCGGGCCTTTCAAGAGACCCAGTACTTC
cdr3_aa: CASSPRAFQETQYF

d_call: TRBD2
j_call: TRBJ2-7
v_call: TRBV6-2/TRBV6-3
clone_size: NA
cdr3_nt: TGTGCCAGCGTGACTTCTTCGGGAGGAATCTACGAGCAGTACTTC
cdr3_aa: CASVTSSGGIYEQYF

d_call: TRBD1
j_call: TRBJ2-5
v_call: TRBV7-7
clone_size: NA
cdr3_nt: TGTGCTAGCAGCTTATTGGGACAGGGCATCTCAGAGACCCAGTACTTC
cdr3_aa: CASSLLGQGISETQYF

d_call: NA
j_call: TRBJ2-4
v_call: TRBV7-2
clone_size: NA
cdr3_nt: TGTGCCAGCAGCTTATGGGATGGAGGGGGGGACGCCAAAAACATTCAGTACTTC
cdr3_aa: CASSLWDGGGDAKNIQYF